This T cell receptor beta chain was captured by sequencing in a study of shared clonotypes between healthy human individuals. Study-wide findings and caveats: Compared with memory subsets, naive subsets generally had larger estimated richness. Shared clonotypes across all four donors exceeded non-shared ones in generation probability. The expectation was that sequencing depth would affect clonotype sharing among donors.

The CDR3 is made up of 14 amino acids. CDR1 and CDR2 (germline): MDHEN, SYDVKM. Trimming removed 7 bases at V and 5 bases at J, with 17 bases between. As for this clone: Its specificity is unknown.

As originally analysed: Filtering of immunoSEQ junctional sequences could not match full-length read filtering. This table comes from immunoSEQ multiplex PCR, and its TCRdb copy is limited to in-frame clones, with some not included. That table supplies the V and J calls and clone size; D and trimming were determined from the DNA. This table has about 2.5 million clones, around 92% appearing once. Sample: naive CD4+ T cells from PBMCs. Subset of the sample: CD45RA+ positively selected. This clonotype was sampled from a man aged 18 to 30 in good health. Some clones in this sample may be carry-over from other donors' samples. The V call is TRBV28, the J call TRBJ2-5; no firm D call. CDR3 sequence (DNA): TGTGCCAGCAACGACCCCGGCAAACGTGAGACCCAGTACTTC. Translation gives CASNDPGKRETQYF.